Here is one T cell receptor (beta chain) with its context. What it binds is unknown. This specimen comes from a study of T cell repertoires in cytomegalovirus infection. Study-wide results and limits: There were HLA-C-restricted CMV-specific TCR beta clonotypes dominating the ex vivo response.

V was shortened by 4 bases and J by 1 base, with 4 bases between the two germline ends. The CDR3 spans 11 residues. Germline loops: CDR1 DFQATT, CDR2 SNEGSKA (reference sequence). MiXCR, run by TCRdb on the reads, gives a single entry per CDR3 protein. The repertoire consists of hundreds of thousands of distinct CDR3 sequences, with 42% occurring once and the leading ten covering around 45%. This chain connects TRBV20-1 to TRBJ1-1; D is unresolved. This receptor was taken from a human donor in good health (CMV status not recorded). Some clones in this sample may be carry-over from other donors' samples. The specimen was cultured PBMCs, collected from culture after CMV antigen stimulation. The CDR3 spells CSAKKNTEAFF. For the CDR3, the DNA is TGCAGTGCTAAGAAGAACACTGAAGCTTTCTTT.